This TCR beta chain emerged from a study of technical replicates of blood from several donors. Germline V CDR1 and CDR2: SGHTA, FQGNSA. The CDR3 extends over 12 amino acids. V lost 5 bases to trimming and J lost 5 bases, with 9 bases between them. Some clones are missing from TCRdb's copy, which holds only in-frame ones; the method was immunoSEQ multiplex PCR. The sample lists approximately 70,000 clones, roughly 91% occurring once. The sample was T cells isolated from PBMCs. The genes are TRBV7-2 and TRBJ2-5; D unclear. The sequence was collected from a human donor in good health. Some clones in this sample may be carry-over from other donors' samples. In DNA, the CDR3 is TGTGCCAGCAGCCCAGTGGCTGAGACCCAGTACTTC. Encoded protein: CASSPVAETQYF.